The rows below give T cell receptor beta chains drawn from one sample of a study of shared clonotypes between healthy human individuals. The protocol was immunoSEQ multiplex PCR, while the TCRdb copy is restricted to in-frame clones and leaves out a portion. The sample has more than 400,000 clones, 90% to 96% seen once. Material: naive CD4+ T cells sorted from blood. The receptors were gathered from a woman aged 25 to 39 in good health. Both conserved end residues are part of each CDR3.

CASSYSLAASYEQYF,TRBJ2-7,TRBV6-6
CASSLDVGSYYEQYF,TRBJ2-7,TRBV5-4
CASSDWASGSNEQYF,TRBJ2-7,TRBV2
CASREGTAGVETQYF,TRBJ2-5,TRBV2
CASSSNPSHYSNQPQHF,TRBJ1-5,TRBV5-5
CASRNEETQYF,TRBJ2-5,TRBV6-6
CASSEGQSDGHQPQHF,TRBJ1-5,TRBV2
CATRVGAAKNIQYF,TRBJ2-4,TRBV6-6
CASSPNVGETQYF,TRBJ2-5,TRBV27
CASSVGIGANTEAFF,TRBJ1-1,TRBV19